These 21 T cell receptor beta chains share one sample of origin, sequenced in a study of identifying expanded T cells in peripheral blood. TCRdb's copy holds only in-frame clones and misses some; the assay was immunoSEQ multiplex PCR. The sample has over 45,000 clones, roughly four fifths seen once. The sequencing input was blood. The receptor set was obtained from a person aged 18-69 years in good health.

The chain links TRBV25-1 to TRBJ2-1; 8 bases map to TRBD2. Germline CDR1 and CDR2: MGHDK and SYGVNS. Trimming cost V 4 bases and J 10 bases; bases outside gene matches: 18. This CDR3 contains 17 residues. The CDR3 DNA sequence: TGTGCCAGCAGTGCCTCTCAGGGGCTAGCGGGTAGCGGGGAGCAGTTCTTC. Translating gives CASSASQGLAGSGEQFF.

This chain joins TRBV2 and TRBJ1-3; D is perhaps TRBD1 (6 bases). V shed 6 bases and J shed 2 bases, with 8 bases lying between them. The CDR3 contains 13 residues. Per the germline V gene, CDR1 is SNHLY and CDR2 is FYNNEI. The CDR3 sequence is CASRSGAGNTIYF. As DNA, the CDR3 is TGTGCCAGCAGATCAGGGGCTGGAAACACCATATATTTT.

The chain joins TRBV7-6 to TRBJ2-7; 10 positions match TRBD2. Germline trimming cut 5 bases from V and 2 bases from J; bases unmatched to any gene: 6. The germline gives CDR1 SGHVS, CDR2 FNYEAQ. This CDR3 is 15 amino acids long. The CDR3 reads CASSPESGRAYEQYF. The DNA of the CDR3 is TGTGCCAGCAGCCCAGAAAGCGGGAGGGCCTACGAGCAGTACTTC.

J is TRBJ1-2 and V is TRBV5-4; 8 nucleotides align to TRBD1. Germline V lookup: CDR1 SGHNT, CDR2 YYREEE (reference sequence). Trimming cost V 4 bases and J 2 bases; bases outside gene matches: 7. CDR3 size: 15 residues. CDR3: CASSPGGGTNYGYTF. CDR3 nucleotide sequence: TGTGCCAGCAGCCCAGGGGGCGGTACCAACTATGGCTACACCTTC.

The V gene is TRBV5-1, the J gene TRBJ2-5, with D maybe TRBD2 (5 bases). The CDR3 contains 16 residues. V shed 2 bases and J shed 5 bases, with 19 bases lying between them. CDR1 is SGHRS and CDR2 is YFSETQ in the germline V gene. CDR3 residues: CASSLTAEAPRETQYF. The CDR3 nucleotides are TGCGCCAGCAGCTTAACAGCGGAGGCCCCCCGGGAGACCCAGTACTTC.

The chain uses TRBV7-9 and TRBJ2-3; 7 bases fit TRBD1. The germline gives CDR1 SEHNR, CDR2 FQNEAQ (reference sequence). Trimming cost V 1 base and J 1 base; bases outside gene matches: 2. CDR3 length: 15 amino acids. The CDR3 sequence is CASSLGDSGTDTQYF. As DNA, the CDR3 is TGTGCCAGCAGCTTAGGGGACAGTGGCACAGATACGCAGTATTTT.

The chain is built from TRBV14 and TRBJ2-6; 7 bases map to TRBD1. Germline trimming cut 4 bases from V and 4 bases from J; bases unmatched to any gene: 10. In germline, CDR1 is SGHDN, CDR2 FVKESK. This CDR3 is 17 amino acids long. For the CDR3, the DNA is TGTGCCAGCAGCCGGGACAGTGGGGTTTGGGGGGCCAACGTCCTGACTTTC. The encoded protein is CASSRDSGVWGANVLTF. The entire variable domain, with the rest obtained from reference TRBV14 and TRBJ2-6, is as follows: EAGVTQFPSHSVIEKGQTVTLRCDPISGHDNLYWYRRVMGKEIKFLLHFVKESKQDESGMPNNRFLAERTGGTYSTLKVQPAELEDSGVYFCASSRDSGVWGANVLTFGAGSRLTVL.

This clone was counted only a few times. The chain has TRBV14 and TRBJ1-2; tentatively, D is TRBD1 (5 bases). The CDR3 totals 16 residues. Germline V CDR1 and CDR2: SGHDN, FVKESK. V lost 0 bases, J lost 4 bases, and 15 bases lay in between. In DNA form, the CDR3 reads TGTGCCAGCAGCCAAGAAGGGGCAGCCAGGGTCTATGGCTACACCTTC. It is translated as CASSQEGAARVYGYTF.

The J gene is TRBJ1-3, the V gene TRBV27, with D perhaps TRBD1 (5 bases). Trimming cost V 2 bases and J 7 bases, with 9 bases left between them. This CDR3 spans 13 amino acids. Germline assignment: CDR1 MNHEY and CDR2 SMNVEV (reference sequence). This CDR3 is CASSLMGGNTIYF. The CDR3 nucleotides read TGTGCCAGCAGTTTAATGGGGGGGAACACCATATATTTT.

The V call is TRBV6-4, the J call TRBJ2-3, with TRBD2 matching over 7 bases. The CDR3 runs to 13 residues. Unmatched junction bases numbered 3, after V lost 4 bases and J lost 5 bases. Germline lookup yields CDR1 MRHNA and CDR2 SNTAGT. The CDR3 bases are TGTGCCAGCAGTGTCGGCGGGGGAGATACGCAGTATTTT. Its translation: CASSVGGGDTQYF.

The chain recombines TRBV6-5 with TRBJ2-7; 7 positions agree with TRBD2. The ends lost 6 bases at V and 3 bases at J; junction bases unmatched: 8. CDR3 length equals 14 residues. Germline CDR1 and CDR2: MNHEY and SVGAGI. The CDR3 nucleotides are TGTGCCAGCAGCCCACCTACTAGCGACTACGAGCAGTACGTC. Translation: CASSPPTSDYEQYV.

This clone was observed many times. V gene TRBV30 combines with J gene TRBJ1-2, with 7 nucleotides matching TRBD1. Germline loops: CDR1 GTSNPN, CDR2 SVGIG (reference sequence). The CDR3 consists of 11 residues. The trim removed 4 bases at V and 9 bases at J, leaving 5 bases unmatched. CDR3 residues: CAWKGGQSYTF. The CDR3 bases are TGTGCCTGGAAAGGGGGACAGAGCTACACCTTC.

This clone turned up a few times. The chain recombines TRBV5-1 with TRBJ2-2, with D tentatively TRBD2 (5 bases). Germline CDR1 and CDR2: SGHRS and YFSETQ. The CDR3 is 13 amino acids. Trimming pared 0 bases from V and 6 bases from J, leaving 6 bases between. The CDR3 loop reads CASSLVSAGELFF. DNA of the CDR3: TGCGCCAGCAGCTTGGTTAGCGCCGGGGAGCTGTTTTTT.

This chain uses TRBV7-9 with TRBJ1-4; perhaps TRBD1 as D (6 bases). Germline CDR1 and CDR2: SEHNR and FQNEAQ (reference sequence). V shed 6 bases and J shed 3 bases, with 14 bases lying between them. The CDR3 extends over 15 amino acids. The CDR3 sequence: CASSNTGSSNEKLFF. The DNA of the CDR3 is TGTGCCAGCAGTAATACAGGGTCATCTAATGAAAAACTGTTTTTT.

The chain recombines TRBV7-9 with TRBJ2-3, with 10 bases identical to TRBD1. The CDR3 totals 17 residues. Trimming cost V 2 bases and J 2 bases; bases outside gene matches: 7. The V gene's germline CDR1 is SEHNR and CDR2 FQNEAQ (reference sequence). CDR3 DNA: TGTGCCAGCAGCTTAAACCTGGGGACAGGGGTCACAGATACGCAGTATTTT. It translates to CASSLNLGTGVTDTQYF.

This clone appeared a single time. The chain carries TRBV5-8 and TRBJ1-1; D possibly corresponds to TRBD1 (5 bases). Germline CDR1 SGHTS, CDR2 YDEGEE. Trimming removed 5 bases at V and 10 bases at J, with 12 bases between. The CDR3 spans 11 residues. CDR3 amino acids: CASRLSGGAFF. In nucleotides, the CDR3 is TGTGCCAGCAGGTTATCCGGGGGAGCTTTCTTT.

The DNA of the CDR3 is TGTGCCAGCAGCGTAGACCCCTCCGGCAGGGGGTCCTATGGCTACACCTTC. Protein sequence: CASSVDPSGRGSYGYTF. The chain uses TRBV9 and TRBJ1-2; 7 bases map to TRBD1. The V gene's germline CDR1 is SGDLS and CDR2 YYNGEE. J lost 4 bases, V lost 0 bases, and 12 bases had no gene match. The CDR3 is 17 amino acids.

The V gene is TRBV11-3, the J gene TRBJ2-6; 8 bases align to TRBD2. The CDR3 runs 18 residues. The J segment lost 0 bases and the V segment lost 2 bases, leaving 6 bases of the junction unmatched. CDR1 is SGHNT, CDR2 YENEEA, per germline. This CDR3 reads CASSLNGGRRSGANVLTF. The CDR3 nucleotides are TGTGCCAGCAGCTTAAACGGCGGGAGGCGCTCTGGGGCCAACGTCCTGACTTTC.

The V and J genes are TRBV4-2 and TRBJ2-7, with D perhaps assigned TRBD1 or TRBD2 (5 bases each). The CDR3 runs 13 residues. The V and J ends lost 6 bases and 9 bases respectively, with 18 bases between them. The germline V gene has CDR1 LGHNA and CDR2 YNFKEQ. CDR3 bases: TGTGCCAGCAGTCCCGCTCCAGGGACCGGGCAGTACTTC. This translates into CASSPAPGTGQYF.

The CDR3 reads CASTMGRKTDTQYF. CDR3 nucleotides: TGTGCCAGCACCATGGGACGCAAGACAGATACGCAGTATTTT. The chain employs TRBV2 and TRBJ2-3; either TRBD1 or TRBD2 may fit D (5 bases each). The CDR3 spans 14 residues. The V end was cut by 7 bases, the J end by 3 bases, with 14 bases between. The germline CDR1 and CDR2 sequences are SNHLY and FYNNEI.

The V gene is TRBV6-6, the J gene TRBJ1-2; the D gene is possibly TRBD1 (6 bases). Germline assignment: CDR1 MNHNY and CDR2 SVGAGI (reference sequence). V shed 6 bases and J shed 7 bases, with 12 bases lying between them. The CDR3 spans 12 residues. CDR3 protein: CASSKGDSGYTF. CDR3 nucleotide sequence: TGTGCCAGCAGCAAGGGGGATTCTGGCTACACCTTC.